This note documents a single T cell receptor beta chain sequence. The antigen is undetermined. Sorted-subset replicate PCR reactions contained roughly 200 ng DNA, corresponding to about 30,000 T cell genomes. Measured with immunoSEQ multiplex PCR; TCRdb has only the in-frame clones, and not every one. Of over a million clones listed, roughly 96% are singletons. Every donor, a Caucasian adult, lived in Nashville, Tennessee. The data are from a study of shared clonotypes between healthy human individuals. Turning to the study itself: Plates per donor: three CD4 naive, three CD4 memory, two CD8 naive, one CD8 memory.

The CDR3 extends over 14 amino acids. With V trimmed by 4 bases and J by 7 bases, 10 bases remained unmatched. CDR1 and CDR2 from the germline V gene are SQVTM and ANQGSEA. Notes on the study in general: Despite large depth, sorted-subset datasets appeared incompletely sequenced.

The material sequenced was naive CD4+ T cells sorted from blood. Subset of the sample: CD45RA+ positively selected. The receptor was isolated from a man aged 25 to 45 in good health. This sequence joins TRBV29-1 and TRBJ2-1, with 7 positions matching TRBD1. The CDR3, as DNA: TGCAGCGTTGTCGCCGGCAGGGGGATAAATGAGCAGTTCTTC. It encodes CSVVAGRGINEQFF.